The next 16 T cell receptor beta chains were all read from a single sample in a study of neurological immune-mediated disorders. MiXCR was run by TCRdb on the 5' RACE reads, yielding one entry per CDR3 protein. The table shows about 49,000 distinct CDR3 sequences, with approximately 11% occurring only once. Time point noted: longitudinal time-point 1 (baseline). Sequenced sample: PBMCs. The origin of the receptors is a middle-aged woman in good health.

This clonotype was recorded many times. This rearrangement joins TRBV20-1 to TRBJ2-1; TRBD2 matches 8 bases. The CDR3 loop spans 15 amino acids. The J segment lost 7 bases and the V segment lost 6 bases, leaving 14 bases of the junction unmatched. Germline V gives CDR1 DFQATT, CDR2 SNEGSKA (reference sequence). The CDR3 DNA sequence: TGCAGTGCCCGAGGGGCCCGGGGGGGGTCAAATGAGCAGTTCTTC. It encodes CSARGARGGSNEQFF.

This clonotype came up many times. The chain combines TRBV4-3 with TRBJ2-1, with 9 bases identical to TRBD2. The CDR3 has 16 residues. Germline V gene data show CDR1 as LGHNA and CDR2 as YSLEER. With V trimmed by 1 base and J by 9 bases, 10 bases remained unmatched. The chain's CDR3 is CASSQGSSGNLGEQFF. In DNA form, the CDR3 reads TGCGCCAGCAGCCAAGGTTCTAGCGGGAATCTCGGTGAGCAGTTCTTC.

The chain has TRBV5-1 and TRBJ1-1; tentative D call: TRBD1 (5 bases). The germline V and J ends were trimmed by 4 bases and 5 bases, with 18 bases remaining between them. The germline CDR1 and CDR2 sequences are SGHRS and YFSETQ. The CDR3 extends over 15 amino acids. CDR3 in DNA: TGCGCCAGCAGCGAGGCTCAGGGAACGGGAACTGAAGCTTTCTTT. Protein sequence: CASSEAQGTGTEAFF. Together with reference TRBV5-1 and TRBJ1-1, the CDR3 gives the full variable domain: KAGVTQTPRYLIKTRGQQVTLSCSPISGHRSVSWYQQTPGQGLQFLFEYFSETQRNKGNFPGRFSGRQFSNSRSEMNVSTLELGDSALYLCASSEAQGTGTEAFFGQGTRLTVV.

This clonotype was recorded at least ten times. CDR3: CSAPLAGVNNEQFF. The DNA for the CDR3 is TGCAGTGCCCCGCTAGCGGGGGTAAACAATGAGCAGTTCTTC. This chain links TRBV20-1 with TRBJ2-1; 10 nucleotides line up with TRBD2. Losses at the gene ends were 6 bases for V and 5 bases for J; bases not matched to a gene: 7. CDR1 and CDR2 (germline): DFQATT, SNEGSKA (reference sequence). The CDR3 length is 14 residues.

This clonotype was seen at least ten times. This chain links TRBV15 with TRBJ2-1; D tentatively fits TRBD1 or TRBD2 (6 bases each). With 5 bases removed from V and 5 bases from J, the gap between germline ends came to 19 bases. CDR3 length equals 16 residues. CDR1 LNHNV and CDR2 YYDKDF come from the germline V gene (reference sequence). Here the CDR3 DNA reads TGTGCCACCAGCCGACCGGAGGGGGGAACCAACAATGAGCAGTTCTTC. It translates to CATSRPEGGTNNEQFF.

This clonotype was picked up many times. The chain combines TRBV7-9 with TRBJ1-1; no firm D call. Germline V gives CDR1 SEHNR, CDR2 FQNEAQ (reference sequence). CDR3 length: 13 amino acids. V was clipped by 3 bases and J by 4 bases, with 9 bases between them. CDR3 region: CASSLAQLTEAFF. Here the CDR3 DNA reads TGTGCCAGCAGCTTGGCACAGCTCACTGAAGCTTTCTTT.

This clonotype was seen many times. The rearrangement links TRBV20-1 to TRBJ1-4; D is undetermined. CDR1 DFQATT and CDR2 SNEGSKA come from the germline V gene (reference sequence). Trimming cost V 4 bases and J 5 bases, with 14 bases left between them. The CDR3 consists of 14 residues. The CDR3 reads CSATTGFVNEKLFF. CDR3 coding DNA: TGCAGTGCTACGACCGGATTCGTCAATGAAAAACTGTTTTTT.

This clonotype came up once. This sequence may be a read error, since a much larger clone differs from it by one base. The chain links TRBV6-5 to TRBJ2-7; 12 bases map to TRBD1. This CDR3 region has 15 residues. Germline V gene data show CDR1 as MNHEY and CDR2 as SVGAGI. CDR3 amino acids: CASNAGTGGRYDQYF. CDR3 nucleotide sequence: TGTGCCAGCAATGCCGGGACAGGGGGCAGGTACGATCAGTACTTC.

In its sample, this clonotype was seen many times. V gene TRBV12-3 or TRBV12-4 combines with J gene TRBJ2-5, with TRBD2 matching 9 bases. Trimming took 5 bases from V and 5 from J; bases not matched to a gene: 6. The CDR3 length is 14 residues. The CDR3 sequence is CASSAGGAVETQYF. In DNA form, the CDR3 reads TGTGCCAGCAGTGCGGGGGGGGCCGTGGAGACCCAGTACTTC.

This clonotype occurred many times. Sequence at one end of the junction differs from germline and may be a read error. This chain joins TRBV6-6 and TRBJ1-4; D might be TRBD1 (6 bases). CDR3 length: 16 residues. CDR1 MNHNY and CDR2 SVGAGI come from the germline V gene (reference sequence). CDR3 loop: CASSYTSQGTDEKLFF. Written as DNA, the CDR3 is TGTGCCAGCAGTTACACCTCACAGGGAACTGATGAAAAACTGTTTTTT.

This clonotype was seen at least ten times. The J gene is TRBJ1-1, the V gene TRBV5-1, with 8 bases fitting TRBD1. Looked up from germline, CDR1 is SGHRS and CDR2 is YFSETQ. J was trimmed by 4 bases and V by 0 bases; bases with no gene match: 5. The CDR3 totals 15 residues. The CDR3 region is CASSLEAGGVTEAFF. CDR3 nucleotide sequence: TGCGCCAGCAGCTTGGAGGCAGGGGGCGTCACTGAAGCTTTCTTT.

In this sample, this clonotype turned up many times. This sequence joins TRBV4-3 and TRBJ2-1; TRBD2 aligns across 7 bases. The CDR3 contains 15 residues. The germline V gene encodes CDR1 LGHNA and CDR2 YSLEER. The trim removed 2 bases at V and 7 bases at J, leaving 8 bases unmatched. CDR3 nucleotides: TGCGCCAGCAGCCAACAGCCGGGAGGATGGAATGAGCAGTTCTTC. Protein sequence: CASSQQPGGWNEQFF.

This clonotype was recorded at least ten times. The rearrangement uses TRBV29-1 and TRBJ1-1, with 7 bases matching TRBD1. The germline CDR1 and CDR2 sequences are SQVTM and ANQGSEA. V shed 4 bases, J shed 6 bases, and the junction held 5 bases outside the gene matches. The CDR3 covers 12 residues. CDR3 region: CSVVGQVSEAFF. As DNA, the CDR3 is TGCAGCGTTGTTGGACAGGTCTCTGAAGCTTTCTTT.

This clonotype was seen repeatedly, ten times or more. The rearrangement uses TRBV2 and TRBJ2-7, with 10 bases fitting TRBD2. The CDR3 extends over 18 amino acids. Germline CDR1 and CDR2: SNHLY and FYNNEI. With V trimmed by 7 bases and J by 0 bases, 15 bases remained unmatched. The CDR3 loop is CASKRSPSGGTSSYEQYF. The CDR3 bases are TGTGCCAGCAAGAGGTCTCCTAGCGGGGGAACCAGCTCCTACGAGCAGTACTTC.

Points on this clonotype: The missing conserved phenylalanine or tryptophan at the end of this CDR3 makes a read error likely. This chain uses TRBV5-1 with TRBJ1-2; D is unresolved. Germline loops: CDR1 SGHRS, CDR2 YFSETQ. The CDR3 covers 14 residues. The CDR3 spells CSSSLEDGSYGYTS. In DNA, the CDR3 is TGCTCCAGCAGCTTGGAGGACGGATCCTATGGCTACACCTCC.

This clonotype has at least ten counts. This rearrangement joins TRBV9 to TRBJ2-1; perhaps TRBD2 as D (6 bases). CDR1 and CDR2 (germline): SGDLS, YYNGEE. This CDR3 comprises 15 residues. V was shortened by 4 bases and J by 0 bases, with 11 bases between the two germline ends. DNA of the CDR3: TGTGCCAGCAGCCCGTTAGCGGACTCCTACAATGAGCAGTTCTTC. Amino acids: CASSPLADSYNEQFF.